This T cell receptor beta chain was recorded in a study of T cell responses to AZD1222 COVID-19 vaccine. Across the study: Second doses at about 4 or about 12 weeks were pooled.

Findings and limits, study-wide: Every sample of the repertoires postdated the peak T cell response. White British donors predominated, females outnumbered males, and clonal diversity was possibly underestimated.

The table came from immunoSEQ multiplex PCR; TCRdb's copy has only in-frame clones and leaves some out. This sample has 170,000 or so clones, with 90% found just once. A remark on this clone: The antigen remains undetermined.

CDR3 size: 16 residues. Germline V gives CDR1 LNHNV, CDR2 YYDKDF (reference sequence). Trimming removed 3 bases at V and 3 bases at J, with 18 bases between. The sequencing here drew on peripheral blood, taken on day 0 of AZD1222 vaccination. This TCR derives from an adult in good health. The chain is built from TRBV15 and TRBJ2-7; a possible D gene is TRBD1 (7 bases). CDR3 coding DNA: TGTGCCACCAGCAGGGGAAAAGACCAGGGGGGCTACGAGCAGTACTTC. This codes for CATSRGKDQGGYEQYF.